This T cell receptor (beta chain) was observed in a study of cytomegalovirus exposure and HLA in healthy donors. Germline values: CDR1 SGHDN, CDR2 FVKESK. The CDR3 is 15 amino acids. Between the trimmed V and J ends, which lost 1 base and 6 bases, there was a span of 14 bases. Vbeta (60) and Jbeta (13) primers were used in the PCR. Libraries were prepared by immunoSEQ multiplex PCR; TCRdb keeps only in-frame clonotypes and omits some of them. The data hold over 100,000 clones, with 70% to 85% observed a single time. The sequencing sample was made of PBMCs. This clonotype was obtained from a female donor in good health and CMV-seronegative. The chain has TRBV14 and TRBJ2-3, with a weak D call TRBD1 (5 bases). This chain's CDR3 is CASSQGPGPPDTQYF. CDR3 DNA: TGTGCCAGCAGCCAAGGGCCAGGGCCCCCCGATACGCAGTATTTT.